This T cell receptor beta chain stems from a study of regulatory T cells in long-lasting Graves disease. Study-wide findings and caveats: Newly diagnosed Graves' patients exceeded persistent ones in TCR diversity. TRBV28, TRBJ1-2 and TRBJ2-5 emerged as the favored segments in persistent disease.

Remarks on this clonotype: The target antigen is unknown.

For TCR beta, libraries came from iRepertoire HTBI primers and Arm-PCR of CDR3 regions. TCRdb processed the multiplex PCR reads anew with MiXCR; each CDR3 protein has one entry. This table has more than 450,000 distinct CDR3 sequences, about a sixth appearing once. Trimming pared 0 bases from V and 8 bases from J, leaving 12 bases between. CDR1 SGDLS and CDR2 YYNGEE come from the germline V gene. CDR3 length equals 14 residues. As to time point: newly diagnosed GD, antithyroid drugs for less than 3 months. With RNA extracted from PBMCs as input, the TCR library was made. The same sample was also studied in work on T cells in Graves' hyperthyroidism and ophthalmopathy. According to that study: HTBI primers were the set used in a first-round RT-PCR of the TCR CDR3.

The material sequenced was peripheral blood mononuclear cells (PBMCs), taken at new diagnosis, from a patient treated with antithyroid drugs. The clonotype was recovered from a man aged 35-49 years with Graves disease. This chain uses TRBV9 with TRBJ2-1; D unclear. The DNA of the CDR3 is TGTGCCAGCAGCGTAGCGTCGAGTTTGTATGAGCAGTTCTTC. It codes for CASSVASSLYEQFF.